This T cell receptor (beta chain) was obtained from a study of T cell responses to AZD1222 COVID-19 vaccine. Overall study findings and caveats: Mostly white British, mostly female donors; authors suggested clonal diversity may be underestimated.

The CDR3 totals 14 residues. The germline CDR1 and CDR2 sequences are SEHNR and FQNEAQ (reference sequence). J was trimmed by 4 bases and V by 5 bases; bases with no gene match: 6. Method: immunoSEQ multiplex PCR; TCRdb's copy keeps in-frame clones and lacks some. Of roughly 65,000 clones in the sample, roughly 90% were seen once. Turning to this clone: Its antigen is unidentified.

The material sequenced was peripheral blood, taken on day 0 of AZD1222 vaccination. The chain couples TRBV7-9 to TRBJ1-1, with TRBD1 identical over 8 bases. The receptor was derived from an adult in good health. CDR3 amino acids: CASSQGQGSTEAFF. The CDR3, as DNA: TGTGCCAGCAGCCAAGGACAGGGAAGCACTGAAGCTTTCTTT. The full variable domain, completed using reference TRBV7-9 and TRBJ1-1, is DTGVSQNPRHKITKRGQNVTFRCDPISEHNRLYWYRQTLGQGPEFLTYFQNEAQLEKSRLLSDRFSAERPKGSFSTLEIQRTEQGDSAMYLCASSQGQGSTEAFFGQGTRLTVV.